This T cell receptor beta chain was recovered during a study of cytomegalovirus exposure and HLA in healthy donors. General study results and limits: V- and J-gene trimming of TCR beta was linked (in a later analysis) to a missense DCLRE1C variant. Associated with cytomegalovirus, according to the listing, were around 170 TCR beta chains.

Per the germline V gene, CDR1 is SGHTA and CDR2 is FQGTGA. V was pared by 4 bases and J by 4 bases, with 7 bases of the junction left unmatched. The CDR3 runs 16 residues. PCR primers comprised 60 Vbeta and 13 Jbeta primers. Authors' processing steps: Later work found around 80 million unique TCR beta chains, with roughly 11 million shared. Sequencing was performed with immunoSEQ multiplex PCR; in TCRdb, only in-frame clones are kept and a portion is missing. Clone size and the V and J calls come from that table; the DNA yielded D and trimming. Of around 270,000 clones in the sample, about four fifths were seen once. Donors had nominal health at sampling but likely had unrecorded immune exposures. This clone is a singleton in its sample. The antigen is unknown.

Sequences were obtained from PBMCs. The gene calls are TRBV7-3 and TRBJ2-2; 9 bases are shared with TRBD1. The sequence came from a girl aged 2-10 years in good health and CMV-seronegative. For the CDR3, the DNA is TGTGCCAGCAGCTCACAGGGGGCGGTCGGCACCGGGGAGCTGTTTTTT. It translates to CASSSQGAVGTGELFF.